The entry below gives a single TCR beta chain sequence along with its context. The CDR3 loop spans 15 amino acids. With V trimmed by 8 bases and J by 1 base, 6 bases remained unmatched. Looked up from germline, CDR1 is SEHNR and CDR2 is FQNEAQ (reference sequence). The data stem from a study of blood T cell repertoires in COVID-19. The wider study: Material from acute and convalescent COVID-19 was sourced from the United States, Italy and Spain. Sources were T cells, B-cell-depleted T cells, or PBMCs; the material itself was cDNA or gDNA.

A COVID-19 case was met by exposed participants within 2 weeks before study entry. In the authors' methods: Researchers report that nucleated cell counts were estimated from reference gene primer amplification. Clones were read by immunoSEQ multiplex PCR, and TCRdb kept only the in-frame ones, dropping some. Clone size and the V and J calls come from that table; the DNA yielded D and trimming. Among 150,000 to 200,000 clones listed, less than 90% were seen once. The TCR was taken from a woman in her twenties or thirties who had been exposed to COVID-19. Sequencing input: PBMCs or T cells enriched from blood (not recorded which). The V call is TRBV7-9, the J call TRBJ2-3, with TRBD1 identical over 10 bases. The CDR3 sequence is CASETGTGGTDTQYF. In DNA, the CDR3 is TGTGCCAGCGAAACCGGGACAGGGGGCACAGATACGCAGTATTTT.